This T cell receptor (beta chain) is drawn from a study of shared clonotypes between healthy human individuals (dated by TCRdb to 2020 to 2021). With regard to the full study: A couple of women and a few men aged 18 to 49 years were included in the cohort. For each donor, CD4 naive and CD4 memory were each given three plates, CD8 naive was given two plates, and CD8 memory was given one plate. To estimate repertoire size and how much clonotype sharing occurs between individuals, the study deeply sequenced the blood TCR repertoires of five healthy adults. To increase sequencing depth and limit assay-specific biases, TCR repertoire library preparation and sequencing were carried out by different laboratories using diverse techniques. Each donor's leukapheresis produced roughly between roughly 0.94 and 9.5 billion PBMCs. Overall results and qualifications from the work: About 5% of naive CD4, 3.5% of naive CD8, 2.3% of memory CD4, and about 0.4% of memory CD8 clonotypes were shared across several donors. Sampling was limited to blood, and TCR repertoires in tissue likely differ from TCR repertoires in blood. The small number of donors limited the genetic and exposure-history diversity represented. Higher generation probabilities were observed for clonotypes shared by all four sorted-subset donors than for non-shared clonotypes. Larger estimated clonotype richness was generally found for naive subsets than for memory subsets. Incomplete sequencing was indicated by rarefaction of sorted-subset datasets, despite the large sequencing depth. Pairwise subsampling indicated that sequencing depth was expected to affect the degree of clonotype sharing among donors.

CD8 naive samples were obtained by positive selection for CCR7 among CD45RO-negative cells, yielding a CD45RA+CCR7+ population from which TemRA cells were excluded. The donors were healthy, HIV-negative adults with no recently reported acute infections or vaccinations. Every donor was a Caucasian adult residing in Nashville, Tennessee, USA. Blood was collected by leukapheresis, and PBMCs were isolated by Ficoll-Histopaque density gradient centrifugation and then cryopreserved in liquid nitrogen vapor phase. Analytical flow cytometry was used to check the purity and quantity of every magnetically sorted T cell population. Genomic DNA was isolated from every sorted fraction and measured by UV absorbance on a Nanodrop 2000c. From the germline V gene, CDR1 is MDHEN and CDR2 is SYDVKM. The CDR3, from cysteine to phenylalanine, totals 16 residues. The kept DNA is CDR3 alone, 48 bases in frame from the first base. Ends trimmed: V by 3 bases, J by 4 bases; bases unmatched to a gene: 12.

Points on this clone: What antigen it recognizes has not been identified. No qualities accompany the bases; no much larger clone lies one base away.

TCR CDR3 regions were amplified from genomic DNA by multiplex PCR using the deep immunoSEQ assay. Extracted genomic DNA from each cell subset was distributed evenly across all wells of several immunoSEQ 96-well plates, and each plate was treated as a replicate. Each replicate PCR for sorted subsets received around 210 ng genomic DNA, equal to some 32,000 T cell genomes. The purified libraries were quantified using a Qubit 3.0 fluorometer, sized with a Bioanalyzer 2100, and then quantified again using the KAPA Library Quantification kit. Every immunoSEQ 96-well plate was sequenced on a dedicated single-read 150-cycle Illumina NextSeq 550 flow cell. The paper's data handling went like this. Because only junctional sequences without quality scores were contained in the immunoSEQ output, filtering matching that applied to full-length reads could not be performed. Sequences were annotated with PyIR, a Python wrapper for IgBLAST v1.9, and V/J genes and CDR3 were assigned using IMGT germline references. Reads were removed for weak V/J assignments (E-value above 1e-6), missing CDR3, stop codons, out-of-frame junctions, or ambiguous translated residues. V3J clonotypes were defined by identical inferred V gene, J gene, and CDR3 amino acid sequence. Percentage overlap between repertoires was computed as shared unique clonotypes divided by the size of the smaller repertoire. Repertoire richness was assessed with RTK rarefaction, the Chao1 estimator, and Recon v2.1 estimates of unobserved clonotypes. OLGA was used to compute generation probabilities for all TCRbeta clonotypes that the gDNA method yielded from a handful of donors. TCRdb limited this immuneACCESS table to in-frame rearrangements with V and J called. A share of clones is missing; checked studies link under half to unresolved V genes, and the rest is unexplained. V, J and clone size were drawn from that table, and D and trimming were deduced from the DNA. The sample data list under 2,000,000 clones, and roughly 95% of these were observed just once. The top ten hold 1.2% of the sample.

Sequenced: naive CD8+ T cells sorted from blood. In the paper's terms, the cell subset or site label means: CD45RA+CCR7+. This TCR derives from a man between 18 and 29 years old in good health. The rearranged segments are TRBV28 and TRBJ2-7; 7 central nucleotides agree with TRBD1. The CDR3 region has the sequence CASSFYPDRDPYEQYF. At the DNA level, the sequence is TGTGCCAGCAGTTTCTACCCTGACAGGGACCCATACGAGCAGTACTTC.